This T cell receptor (beta chain) originates from a study of T cells in Graves' hyperthyroidism and ophthalmopathy. Duration under 3 months, a NOSPECS grade of at least 4, and a Clinical Activity Score of at least 3 characterized the ophthalmopathy patients. CDR3 length: 16 amino acids. The germline V gene encodes CDR1 DFQATT and CDR2 SNEGSKA (reference sequence). J lost 3 bases, V lost 3 bases, and 10 bases had no gene match. This clonotype has a count of ten or more. TCR beta CDR3 region amplification was performed from RNA transcripts. HTBI primers were the set used in a first-round RT-PCR of the TCR CDR3. MiXCR was run by TCRdb on the multiplex PCR reads, yielding one entry per CDR3 protein. This sample has 360,000 or so distinct CDR3 sequences; roughly 15% occur once, and the top ten carry about 21%.

The V gene is TRBV20-1, the J gene TRBJ2-4, with 8 bases lining up with TRBD1. The receptor's source is a woman between 55 and 75 years old with Graves' ophthalmopathy. Sequenced sample: blood. The DNA for the CDR3 is TGCAGTGCTAGCAGGGGGCTGGGGTCGGGCAAAAACATTCAGTACTTC. Translated: CSASRGLGSGKNIQYF.